This passage covers 11 T cell receptor beta chains from one sample sequenced in a study of blood T cell repertoires in COVID-19. Sequenced by immunoSEQ multiplex PCR; TCRdb stores in-frame clones only, minus some. The sample shows 45,000 to 50,000 clones, around 90% of them seen only once. The sample was peripheral blood. Source of these receptors: a man between 45 and 60 years old with active COVID-19.

The chain has TRBV7-9 and TRBJ1-1; D perhaps matches TRBD1 (6 bases). This CDR3 is built from 17 residues. The ends were cut back, 2 bases at V and 0 bases at J, with 16 bases in the middle. The germline gives CDR1 SEHNR, CDR2 FQNEAQ (reference sequence). The CDR3 is CASSLRGTRGLNTEAFF. The CDR3 bases are TGTGCCAGCAGCTTAAGGGGGACCAGGGGCCTGAACACTGAAGCTTTCTTT.

The CDR3 nucleotides are TGTGCCAGCAGCAGACAGTACCAAGAGACCCAGTACTTC. It encodes CASSRQYQETQYF. The genes are TRBV6-6 and TRBJ2-5; possible D gene TRBD1, 5 bases. Trimming took 6 bases from V and 0 from J, leaving 8 bases between them. CDR1 is MNHNY, CDR2 SVGAGI, per germline (reference sequence). This CDR3 contains 13 residues.

The chain carries TRBV6-6 and TRBJ1-2; D is unresolved. The CDR3 runs 12 residues. Germline V gives CDR1 MNHNY, CDR2 SVGAGI (reference sequence). V gave up 9 bases and J gave up 5 bases, with 13 bases separating them. The CDR3 DNA follows: TGTGCCAGTTCGTTCGGGAGTTATGGCTACACCTTC. It translates to CASSFGSYGYTF.

The gene calls are TRBV29-1 and TRBJ2-1; no reliable D call. CDR1 and CDR2 (germline): SQVTM, ANQGSEA. V lost 3 bases and J 7 bases, leaving 19 bases between the germline ends. The length of the CDR3 is 15 residues. The CDR3 loop is CSVDRLLTSNNEQFF. CDR3 nucleotides: TGCAGCGTTGATAGACTCCTGACTTCCAATAATGAGCAGTTCTTC.

The chain recombines TRBV19 with TRBJ2-3, with a possible D match to TRBD1 (6 bases). CDR1 LNHDA and CDR2 SQIVND come from the germline V gene (reference sequence). This CDR3 contains 14 residues. Trimming shortened V by 9 bases and J by 2 bases, and 15 bases separated the two germline ends. The CDR3 sequence: CARWGQESTDTQYF. As DNA, the CDR3 is TGTGCCAGATGGGGGCAGGAATCCACAGATACGCAGTATTTT.

The V call is TRBV7-3, the J call TRBJ1-6; unclear D gene. The CDR3 has 14 amino acids. Germline lookup yields CDR1 SGHTA and CDR2 FQGTGA. Trimming shortened V by 2 bases and J by 7 bases, and 9 bases separated the two germline ends. The CDR3 here is CASSLGRGNSPLHF. CDR3 nucleotides: TGTGCCAGCAGCTTAGGCCGCGGGAATTCACCCCTCCACTTT. Supplemented by reference TRBV7-3 and TRBJ1-6, the full variable domain reads GAGVSQTPSNKVTEKGKYVELRCDPISGHTALYWYRQSLGQGPEFLIYFQGTGAADDSGLPNDRFFAVRPEGSVSTLKIQRTERGDSAVYLCASSLGRGNSPLHFGNGTRLTVT.

V usage is TRBV19 and J usage is TRBJ1-6, with D perhaps TRBD1 (5 bases). CDR1 is LNHDA, CDR2 SQIVND, per germline (reference sequence). V lost 3 bases and J 6 bases, leaving 33 bases between the germline ends. This CDR3 contains 22 residues. The CDR3 region has the DNA TGTGCCAGTAGTATCATCGTTAACGTACGGGGGAGGCTCAGCCTAAGTAATTCACCCCTCCACTTT. This gives the protein CASSIIVNVRGRLSLSNSPLHF.

A few counts support this clone. The rearrangement uses TRBV12-3 or TRBV12-4 and TRBJ1-5; 8 bases fit TRBD1. V lost 6 bases, J lost 8 bases, and 6 bases stayed unmatched. The CDR3 contains 13 residues. The CDR3 region is CASSPGTGKPQHF. For the CDR3, the DNA is TGTGCCAGCAGCCCCGGGACAGGTAAGCCCCAGCATTTT.

The chain combines TRBV27 with TRBJ2-2; D is possibly TRBD1 (6 bases). This CDR3 contains 20 residues. The V gene lost 4 bases and the J gene lost 5 bases, with 29 bases spanning the gap. Germline assignment: CDR1 MNHEY and CDR2 SMNVEV (reference sequence). The CDR3 is CASSSLAQAAHRVATGELFF. CDR3 DNA: TGTGCCAGCAGTTCCCTTGCGCAGGCGGCTCACAGGGTAGCGACCGGGGAGCTGTTTTTT.

The table lists this clone with a count of one. This chain links TRBV9 with TRBJ2-7, with 7 bases matching TRBD1. The trim removed 4 bases at V and 3 bases at J, leaving 4 bases unmatched. CDR3 length: 13 residues. Germline values: CDR1 SGDLS, CDR2 YYNGEE. The CDR3 sequence is CASSSQGDYEQYF. In DNA form, the CDR3 reads TGTGCCAGCAGCTCCCAGGGGGACTACGAGCAGTACTTC.

The rearrangement uses TRBV11-3 and TRBJ2-3, with TRBD1 matching 8 bases. The CDR3 has 16 residues. J was trimmed by 1 base and V by 1 base; bases with no gene match: 4. From germline, CDR1 is SGHNT and CDR2 YENEEA. The CDR3 DNA is TGTGCCAGCAGCTTAGTTTCAGGGGGCGGCACAGATACGCAGTATTTT. Its protein product is CASSLVSGGGTDTQYF. The full variable domain, rest sourced from reference TRBV11-3 and TRBJ2-3, is EAGVVQSPRYKIIEKKQPVAFWCNPISGHNTLYWYLQNLGQGPELLIRYENEEAVDDSQLPKDRFSAERLKGVDSTLKIQPAELGDSAVYLCASSLVSGGGTDTQYFGPGTRLTVL.